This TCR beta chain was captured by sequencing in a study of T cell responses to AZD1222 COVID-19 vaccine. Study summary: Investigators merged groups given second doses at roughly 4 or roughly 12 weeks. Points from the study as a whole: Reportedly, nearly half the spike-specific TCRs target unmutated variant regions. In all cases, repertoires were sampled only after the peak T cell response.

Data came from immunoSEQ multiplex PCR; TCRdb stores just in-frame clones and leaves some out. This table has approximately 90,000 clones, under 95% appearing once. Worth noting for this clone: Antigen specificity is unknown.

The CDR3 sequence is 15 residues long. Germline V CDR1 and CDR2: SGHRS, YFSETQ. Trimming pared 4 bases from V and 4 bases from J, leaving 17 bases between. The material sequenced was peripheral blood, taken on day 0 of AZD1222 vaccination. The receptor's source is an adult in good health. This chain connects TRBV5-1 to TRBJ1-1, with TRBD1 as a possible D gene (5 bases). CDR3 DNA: TGCGCCAGCAGCCCCCCGTGGGGCGCGGTCACTGAAGCTTTCTTT. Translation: CASSPPWGAVTEAFF.